The next 28 T cell receptor beta chains were all read from a single sample in a study of T cells in Graves' hyperthyroidism and ophthalmopathy. Amplification targeted TCR beta CDR3 regions from RNA transcripts. Initially, a first-round RT-PCR of the TCR CDR3 employed the HTBI primer set. One entry per CDR3 protein results from TCRdb running MiXCR on the multiplex PCR reads. The repertoire consists of around 440,000 distinct CDR3 sequences, with approximately 14% occurring once and the leading ten covering 7.5% to 8%. Sequencing was done on a sample of blood. These receptors were taken from a woman between 18 and 29 years old with Graves' hyperthyroidism.

This clonotype was observed at least ten times. V gene TRBV3-1 combines with J gene TRBJ2-3; D unresolved. Trimming removed 5 bases at V and 0 bases at J, with 9 bases between. Looked up from germline, CDR1 is LGHDT and CDR2 is YNNKEL (reference sequence). The CDR3 has 14 amino acids. CDR3 region: CASSTRSSTDTQYF. Written as DNA, the CDR3 is TGTGCCAGCAGCACCCGCTCTAGCACAGATACGCAGTATTTT.

This clonotype occurred many times. The chain uses TRBV10-3 and TRBJ2-1, with a tentative D call TRBD2 (6 bases). CDR1 ENHRY and CDR2 SYGVKD come from the germline V gene. The CDR3 is made up of 13 amino acids. Trimming removed 6 bases at V and 7 bases at J, with 13 bases between. The DNA of the CDR3 is TGTGCCATCAGATACGGGAGTGATAATGAGCAGTTCTTC. Translation: CAIRYGSDNEQFF.

The rearrangement joins TRBV24-1 to TRBJ2-2, with D possibly TRBD1 on 5 matching bases. The germline V and J ends were trimmed by 6 bases and 7 bases, with 14 bases remaining between them. CDR1 and CDR2 from the germline V gene are KGHDR and SFDVKD. CDR3 length: 14 residues. Here the CDR3 reads CATSQGRVGGELFF. The CDR3 nucleotides read TGTGCCACCAGTCAGGGCAGGGTCGGCGGGGAGCTGTTTTTT.

At least ten counts were recorded for this clonotype. This chain joins TRBV6-1 and TRBJ2-1, with TRBD1 matching over 10 bases. CDR1 is MNHNS, CDR2 SASEGT, per germline. The CDR3 has 14 residues. Trimming at V came to 6 bases and at J to 5 bases, leaving 4 bases not matched to a gene. This CDR3 reads CASRTGGGNNEQFF. CDR3 nucleotides: TGTGCCAGCAGGACAGGGGGCGGGAACAATGAGCAGTTCTTC.

The chain carries TRBV19 and TRBJ2-7; D remains unclear. The germline CDR1 and CDR2 sequences are LNHDA and SQIVND (reference sequence). The CDR3 is 17 amino acids. Between the trimmed V and J ends, which lost 2 bases and 0 bases, there was a span of 17 bases. The DNA for the CDR3 is TGTGCCAGTAGTATAAACTCCGGTTCCTCGAGCTCCTACGAGCAGTACTTC. It codes for CASSINSGSSSSYEQYF.

The table lists this clonotype with many counts. This chain links TRBV10-3 with TRBJ1-5, with D uncertain. CDR1 is ENHRY and CDR2 is SYGVKD in the germline V gene. Trimming removed 0 bases at V and 11 bases at J, with 11 bases between. The CDR3 is 13 residues long. This chain's CDR3 is CAISESEGWAQHF. Written as DNA, the CDR3 is TGTGCCATCAGTGAGTCGGAAGGGTGGGCCCAGCATTTT.

This clonotype was seen many times. The rearrangement links TRBV20-1 to TRBJ2-5; tentative D call: TRBD2 (5 bases). CDR3 length: 12 residues. The V gene lost 5 bases and the J gene lost 5 bases, with 12 bases spanning the gap. Germline V gene sequence: CDR1 DFQATT, CDR2 SNEGSKA (reference sequence). This CDR3 is CSACRRGETQYF. CDR3 sequence (DNA): TGCAGTGCTTGCCGAAGAGGGGAGACCCAGTACTTC.

This clonotype was seen repeatedly, ten times or more. This chain connects TRBV6-6 to TRBJ2-7; D ambiguous. Trimming took 2 bases from V and 6 from J, leaving 5 bases between them. CDR1 MNHNY and CDR2 SVGAGI come from the germline V gene (reference sequence). CDR3 size: 11 residues. The CDR3 spells CASSYGSEQYF. Written as DNA, the CDR3 is TGTGCCAGCAGTTACGGGTCCGAGCAGTACTTC.

J is TRBJ2-2 and V is TRBV5-5; TRBD2 matches 12 bases. Germline V lookup: CDR1 SGHKS, CDR2 YYEKEE (reference sequence). CDR3 length: 17 amino acids. The V and J ends lost 1 base and 4 bases, in that order; junction bases with no gene match: 5. CDR3 DNA: TGTGCCAGCAGCTTGCCGCAGACTAGCGGGGGCACCGGGGAGCTGTTTTTT. The encoded protein is CASSLPQTSGGTGELFF.

This clonotype was counted at least ten times. The CDR3 DNA reads TGTGCCAGCAGCTTGGGGCAGAGGGAGCAGTACTTC. This gives the protein CASSLGQREQYF. The chain links TRBV5-5 to TRBJ2-7; D remains ambiguous. Trimming left V 0 bases short and J 7 bases short, with 8 bases between. Germline V gives CDR1 SGHKS, CDR2 YYEKEE (reference sequence). This CDR3 comprises 12 residues.

The chain has TRBV12-3 or TRBV12-4 and TRBJ1-4, with D hard to call. The CDR3 is 14 amino acids. The V end lost 5 bases, the J end lost 8 bases, and 15 bases lay between the germline ends. The CDR3 is CASSPGGRWEKLFF. DNA for the CDR3: TGTGCCAGCAGTCCCGGTGGACGGTGGGAAAAACTGTTTTTT.

This clonotype was seen ten or more times. This chain uses TRBV10-2 with TRBJ2-3, with a tentative D call TRBD2 (6 bases). The CDR3 covers 13 residues. Trimming pared 0 bases from V and 11 bases from J, leaving 12 bases between. Looked up from germline, CDR1 is WSHSY and CDR2 is SAAADI. The DNA of the CDR3 is TGCGCCAGCAGTGAGTCGGGAGGCATCGGGCAGTATTTT. It codes for CASSESGGIGQYF.

The V gene is TRBV6-5, the J gene TRBJ2-7; possible D gene TRBD2, 6 bases. The V gene lost 0 bases and the J gene lost 5 bases, with 11 bases spanning the gap. Germline loops: CDR1 MNHEY, CDR2 SVGAGI. This CDR3 spans 14 amino acids. This CDR3 reads CASSYSRGGHEQYF. DNA of the CDR3: TGTGCCAGCAGTTACTCGCGCGGAGGGCACGAGCAGTACTTC.

This clonotype occurred many times. CDR3 protein: CAWARVSGETQYF. The CDR3 DNA follows: TGTGCCTGGGCCCGGGTTTCGGGGGAGACCCAGTACTTC. The J gene is TRBJ2-5, the V gene TRBV30, with D tentatively TRBD2 (5 bases). Germline V CDR1 and CDR2: GTSNPN, SVGIG (reference sequence). The germline V and J ends were trimmed by 5 bases and 5 bases, with 15 bases remaining between them. This CDR3 is built from 13 residues.

The V call is TRBV18, the J call TRBJ2-7; the match to TRBD1 covers 7 bases. This CDR3 has 14 amino acids. The V and J ends lost 5 bases and 2 bases, in that order; junction bases with no gene match: 6. The germline gives CDR1 KGHSH, CDR2 LQKENI. CDR3 sequence (DNA): TGTGCCAGCTCAACCGGGACAGCCACCTACGAGCAGTACTTC. Translated, it gives CASSTGTATYEQYF.

This clonotype has a count of ten or more. The V call is TRBV7-9, the J call TRBJ2-5, with no clear D. CDR3 size: 14 residues. The V and J ends lost 1 base and 1 base respectively, with 7 bases between them. The germline V gene has CDR1 SEHNR and CDR2 FQNEAQ (reference sequence). The CDR3 nucleotides read TGTGCCAGCAGCTTAGTTCGCGCCCAAGAGACCCAGTACTTC. It encodes CASSLVRAQETQYF.

This clonotype turned up a few times. The chain recombines TRBV7-3 with TRBJ2-1; TRBD2 matches at 7 bases. V was clipped by 5 bases and J by 4 bases; unmatched bases: 17. This CDR3 region has 18 residues. The germline V gene has CDR1 SGHTA and CDR2 FQGTGA. CDR3 protein: CASSIKSHREVGYNEQFF. CDR3 sequence (DNA): TGTGCCAGCAGCATAAAAAGCCATCGGGAGGTCGGGTACAATGAGCAGTTCTTC.

The rearrangement uses TRBV3-1 and TRBJ2-2; TRBD1 matches 7 bases. V was pared by 0 bases and J by 7 bases, with 8 bases of the junction left unmatched. The CDR3 contains 16 residues. Germline V gives CDR1 LGHDT, CDR2 YNNKEL (reference sequence). The CDR3 DNA reads TGTGCCAGCAGCCAAGATCGGGACAGCCTCCGCGGGGAGCTGTTTTTT. Its translation: CASSQDRDSLRGELFF.

This clonotype was seen ten or more times. The J gene is TRBJ2-3, the V gene TRBV7-8; 11 bases match TRBD1. The CDR3 runs to 14 residues. V lost 3 bases, J lost 5 bases, and 1 base stayed unmatched. Germline V gene sequence: CDR1 SGHVS, CDR2 FQNEAQ. CDR3 sequence (DNA): TGTGCCAGCAGCTTGGACAGGGGGCTAGATACGCAGTATTTT. Translated: CASSLDRGLDTQYF. The whole variable domain, remainder taken from reference TRBV7-8 and TRBJ2-3, is GAGVSQSPRYKVAKRGQDVALRCDPISGHVSLFWYQQALGQGPEFLTYFQNEAQLDKSGLPSDRFFAERPEGSVSTLKIQRTQQEDSAVYLCASSLDRGLDTQYFGPGTRLTVL.

The table lists this clonotype with many counts. J is TRBJ1-2 and V is TRBV6-1, with TRBD1 matching 7 bases. Germline V gene lookup returns CDR1 MNHNS and CDR2 SASEGT. CDR3 length: 14 residues. V shed 5 bases and J 3 bases; nucleotides not matched to a gene: 6. CDR3 loop: CASSLGQPYYGYTF. The CDR3 DNA reads TGTGCCAGCAGTTTGGGACAGCCTTACTATGGCTACACCTTC.

The genes are TRBV5-4 and TRBJ2-1, with TRBD2 identical over 7 bases. CDR1 SGHNT and CDR2 YYREEE come from the germline V gene (reference sequence). V lost 4 bases and J lost 5; bases outside the gene matches: 6. The CDR3 runs 14 residues. CDR3 sequence (DNA): TGTGCCAGCAGCGGAATTAGCGGGCACAATGAGCAGTTCTTC. This gives the protein CASSGISGHNEQFF.

Ten or more counts support this clonotype. The chain links TRBV5-1 to TRBJ2-1; no firm D call. CDR3 length equals 13 residues. V lost 4 bases and J 7 bases, leaving 12 bases between the germline ends. Per germline, CDR1 SGHRS and CDR2 YFSETQ. The CDR3 DNA reads as TGCGCCAGCAGCGCCACCTCCAGGAATGAGCAGTTCTTC. This codes for CASSATSRNEQFF.

This clonotype has more than one count but fewer than ten. The chain uses TRBV24-1 and TRBJ1-4, with 9 bases matching TRBD1. Per the germline V gene, CDR1 is KGHDR and CDR2 is SFDVKD. The CDR3 extends over 14 amino acids. J lost 11 bases, V lost 3 bases, and 6 bases had no gene match. The CDR3 nucleotides are TGTGCCACCAGTGATACTAGACAGGGGGAGAAACTGTTTTTT. Amino acid sequence: CATSDTRQGEKLFF.

This clonotype was observed a few times. The chain combines TRBV10-3 with TRBJ2-5, with TRBD1 identical over 8 bases. The CDR3 sequence is 15 residues long. The ends lost 5 bases at V and 4 bases at J; junction bases unmatched: 9. Germline CDR1 is ENHRY and CDR2 is SYGVKD. As DNA, the CDR3 is TGTGCCATCAGTCTTGCCTCACAGGGGGGAGAGACCCAGTACTTC. Translating gives CAISLASQGGETQYF.

This clonotype was seen repeatedly, ten times or more. The chain recombines TRBV29-1 with TRBJ1-2; no reliable D call. V lost 8 bases and J lost 1, with 17 bases in between. This CDR3 contains 14 residues. Germline V gene data show CDR1 as SQVTM and CDR2 as ANQGSEA. This CDR3 is CSLGRGGVNYGYTF. In nucleotides, the CDR3 is TGCAGCCTTGGGAGAGGTGGGGTTAACTATGGCTACACCTTC.

Points on this clonotype: A much larger clone lies one base from this, so it may be a read error. This chain's CDR3 is CAISRPGQVTNSPLHF. The DNA for the CDR3 is TGTGCCATCAGTAGGCCGGGACAGGTTACTAATTCACCCCTCCACTTT. This rearrangement joins TRBV10-3 to TRBJ1-6; 8 positions match TRBD1. Trimming took 5 bases from V and 6 from J; bases not matched to a gene: 9. Germline CDR1 and CDR2: ENHRY and SYGVKD. The CDR3 loop spans 16 amino acids.

This clonotype was seen repeatedly, ten times or more. V is TRBV20-1 and J is TRBJ2-5; no clear D. The CDR3 extends over 12 amino acids. Germline assignment: CDR1 DFQATT and CDR2 SNEGSKA (reference sequence). Trimming stripped 7 bases from V and 0 bases from J, with 9 bases between. Here the CDR3 reads CSVRQYQETQYF. In DNA, the CDR3 is TGCAGTGTCCGGCAGTACCAAGAGACCCAGTACTTC.

At least ten counts were recorded for this clonotype. The chain employs TRBV6-2 or TRBV6-3 and TRBJ2-7; D may correspond to TRBD1 or TRBD2 (5 bases each). This CDR3 contains 14 residues. CDR1 is MNHEY and CDR2 is SVGEGT in the germline V gene. The V end lost 8 bases, the J end lost 2 bases, and 16 bases lay between the germline ends. CDR3 protein: CASGSGTGTYEQYF. The CDR3 nucleotides are TGTGCCAGCGGCTCCGGGACGGGTACCTACGAGCAGTACTTC.